Shown below are 21 T cell receptor beta chains from a single sample sequenced in a study of shared clonotypes between healthy human individuals. Data came from immunoSEQ multiplex PCR; TCRdb stores just in-frame clones and leaves some out. The sample lists 2.3 million or so clones; 80% to 95% were seen once. The sequenced sample consisted of naive CD4+ T cells from PBMCs. Specified subset: CD45RA+ positively selected. The receptors stem from a man aged 18 to 30 in good health. Some clones in this sample may be carry-over from other donors' samples.

The gene calls are TRBV30 and TRBJ2-1; D remains unclear. Germline V gene lookup returns CDR1 GTSNPN and CDR2 SVGIG (reference sequence). V lost 0 bases and J 6 bases, leaving 12 bases between the germline ends. The CDR3 length is 14 residues. The chain's CDR3 is CAWSVRPYPNEQFF. Here the CDR3 DNA reads TGTGCCTGGAGTGTACGCCCCTACCCCAATGAGCAGTTCTTC.

The V and J genes are TRBV5-1 and TRBJ2-5; 9 bases agree with TRBD1. Germline V gives CDR1 SGHRS, CDR2 YFSETQ. CDR3 length: 15 amino acids. V was pared by 4 bases and J by 5 bases, with 9 bases of the junction left unmatched. CDR3 sequence (DNA): TGCGCCAGCAGCACGGGACAGGGTAATGAGGAGACCCAGTACTTC. It specifies CASSTGQGNEETQYF.

The chain uses TRBV7-3 and TRBJ2-5; either TRBD1 or TRBD2 may supply D (6 bases each). The CDR3 covers 13 residues. Germline CDR1 SGHTA, CDR2 FQGTGA. V shed 5 bases and J shed 5 bases, with 12 bases lying between them. Here the CDR3 DNA reads TGTGCCAGCAGCACGCGGGACACGGAGACCCAGTACTTC. This sequence encodes CASSTRDTETQYF.

The rearrangement links TRBV18 to TRBJ2-3; D might be TRBD2 (6 bases). V lost 3 bases to trimming and J lost 3 bases, with 19 bases between them. Germline loops: CDR1 KGHSH, CDR2 LQKENI. CDR3 length: 17 residues. CDR3 region: CASSPQELAISTDTQYF. Here the CDR3 DNA reads TGTGCCAGCTCACCGCAAGAACTAGCCATCTCTACAGATACGCAGTATTTT.

This chain joins TRBV5-1 and TRBJ2-1; the D is unclear. The V and J ends lost 2 bases and 0 bases respectively, with 12 bases between them. Looked up from germline, CDR1 is SGHRS and CDR2 is YFSETQ. The CDR3 covers 16 residues. The CDR3 region has the DNA TGCGCCAGCAGCTTTACCCCATCGAGCTCCTACAATGAGCAGTTCTTC. Translated, it gives CASSFTPSSSYNEQFF.

This chain joins TRBV6-4 and TRBJ2-1; 13 nucleotides agree with TRBD2. Germline CDR1 and CDR2: MRHNA and SNTAGT. After removal of 4 bases from V and 9 bases from J, the junction contained 9 bases not matched to a gene. This CDR3 spans 16 amino acids. The CDR3 region is CASSGAGTSGIGEQFF. In DNA form, the CDR3 reads TGTGCCAGCAGTGGCGCCGGGACTAGCGGGATTGGTGAGCAGTTCTTC.

V gene TRBV6-6 combines with J gene TRBJ2-5; 9 nucleotides agree with TRBD2. Per the germline V gene, CDR1 is MNHNY and CDR2 is SVGAGI (reference sequence). The V gene end was trimmed by 0 bases and the J gene end by 2 bases; junction bases not matched to a gene: 4. CDR3 length equals 16 residues. CDR3 region: CASSYSAGGRQETQYF. Here the CDR3 DNA reads TGTGCCAGCAGTTACTCGGCGGGAGGGCGGCAAGAGACCCAGTACTTC.

This chain connects TRBV11-2 to TRBJ2-7; possible D gene TRBD1, 6 bases. CDR3 length equals 16 residues. Trimming removed 4 bases at V and 1 base at J, with 17 bases between. Germline V gives CDR1 SGHAT, CDR2 FQNNGV. CDR3 residues: CASSSRGGSRSYEQYF. The CDR3 DNA is TGTGCCAGCAGCTCAAGAGGGGGATCACGTTCCTACGAGCAGTACTTC.

V is TRBV2 and J is TRBJ1-4; no reliable D call. The CDR3 loop spans 14 amino acids. Trimming took 1 base from V and 2 from J, leaving 5 bases between them. Germline V lookup: CDR1 SNHLY, CDR2 FYNNEI. CDR3 loop: CASSEGQTNEKLFF. Written as DNA, the CDR3 is TGTGCCAGCAGTGAAGGGCAGACTAATGAAAAACTGTTTTTT.

The chain combines TRBV7-3 with TRBJ2-7; D may be TRBD1 or TRBD2 (5 bases each). V was trimmed by 5 bases and J by 6 bases, leaving 17 bases between them. CDR3 length: 14 residues. Germline V gives CDR1 SGHTA, CDR2 FQGTGA. In nucleotides, the CDR3 is TGTGCCAGCAGCCCGGCTATCGGGGCGGGCGAGCAGTACTTC. Translating gives CASSPAIGAGEQYF. Combining the CDR3 with reference TRBV7-3 and TRBJ2-7 gives the whole variable domain GAGVSQTPSNKVTEKGKYVELRCDPISGHTALYWYRQSLGQGPEFLIYFQGTGAADDSGLPNDRFFAVRPEGSVSTLKIQRTERGDSAVYLCASSPAIGAGEQYFGPGTRLTVT.

The chain recombines TRBV19 with TRBJ1-4; D is undetermined. The CDR3 length is 14 residues. In germline, CDR1 is LNHDA, CDR2 SQIVND (reference sequence). Between the trimmed V and J ends, which lost 7 bases and 8 bases, there was a span of 17 bases. As DNA, the CDR3 is TGTGCCAGTACCGGGGAGGCGCTTGGAGAAAAACTGTTTTTT. It encodes CASTGEALGEKLFF.

V and J are TRBV6-5 and TRBJ1-1, with D possibly TRBD1 on 5 matching bases. Germline CDR1 reads MNHEY; CDR2 reads SVGAGI. The V end was cut by 6 bases, the J end by 0 bases, with 14 bases between. This CDR3 is built from 15 residues. As DNA, the CDR3 is TGTGCCAGCAGCAAAACCGGGACGGTGAACACTGAAGCTTTCTTT. It specifies CASSKTGTVNTEAFF.

The V and J genes are TRBV19 and TRBJ1-1; no definite D call. This CDR3 has 14 residues. Germline values: CDR1 LNHDA, CDR2 SQIVND (reference sequence). Between the trimmed V and J ends, which lost 2 bases and 0 bases, there was a span of 7 bases. This CDR3 is CASSIIQMNTEAFF. In nucleotides, the CDR3 is TGTGCCAGTAGTATAATTCAAATGAACACTGAAGCTTTCTTT. The full variable domain, in which reference TRBV19 and TRBJ1-1 provide the parts outside the CDR3, is DGGITQSPKYLFRKEGQNVTLSCEQNLNHDAMYWYRQDPGQGLRLIYYSQIVNDFQKGDIAEGYSVSREKKESFPLTVTSAQKNPTAFYLCASSIIQMNTEAFFGQGTRLTVV.

The CDR3 sequence is CSASRGSQYF. The CDR3 region has the DNA TGCAGTGCTTCGCGAGGATCGCAGTATTTT. The chain recombines TRBV20-1 with TRBJ2-3; D gene unclear. The germline V and J ends were trimmed by 5 bases and 10 bases, with 10 bases remaining between them. CDR1 and CDR2 (germline): DFQATT, SNEGSKA (reference sequence). The CDR3 covers 10 residues.

The chain recombines TRBV6-6 with TRBJ2-7, with D unclear. Germline V gene data show CDR1 as MNHNY and CDR2 as SVGAGI (reference sequence). V was shortened by 0 bases and J by 0 bases, with 9 bases between the two germline ends. The CDR3 covers 15 residues. The CDR3 reads CASSYSSLSSYEQYF. The CDR3 region has the DNA TGTGCCAGCAGTTACTCATCGTTGAGCTCCTACGAGCAGTACTTC.

The V call is TRBV7-3, the J call TRBJ1-1; 7 nucleotides align to TRBD1. The CDR3 totals 15 residues. The germline CDR1 and CDR2 sequences are SGHTA and FQGTGA. V was clipped by 5 bases and J by 4 bases; unmatched bases: 10. Here the CDR3 DNA reads TGTGCCAGCAGCCCCGTTGGAGGGGGCGGCACTGAAGCTTTCTTT. Protein sequence: CASSPVGGGGTEAFF.

The chain is built from TRBV6-1 and TRBJ1-5; possibly TRBD1 for D (5 bases). Trimming shortened V by 7 bases and J by 6 bases, and 13 bases separated the two germline ends. CDR3 length equals 13 residues. Germline V gene data show CDR1 as MNHNS and CDR2 as SASEGT. The CDR3 bases are TGTGCCAGCATACTCCAGGGCTTTCAGCCCCAGCATTTT. Its translation is CASILQGFQPQHF.

The chain combines TRBV27 with TRBJ2-1, with a weak D call TRBD2 (6 bases). The CDR3 extends over 13 amino acids. V was cut by 9 bases and J by 0 bases, with 9 bases left in between. Germline V gene lookup returns CDR1 MNHEY and CDR2 SMNVEV (reference sequence). DNA for the CDR3: TGTGCCAGGAACGGGAGCTCCTACAATGAGCAGTTCTTC. It codes for CARNGSSYNEQFF.

J is TRBJ2-1 and V is TRBV5-1; 11 positions match TRBD2. This CDR3 contains 16 residues. Germline V gene data show CDR1 as SGHRS and CDR2 as YFSETQ. V lost 5 bases and J lost 6; bases outside the gene matches: 10. Written as DNA, the CDR3 is TGCGCCAGCAGGAACGTTCTAGCGGGAGGTCGCAATGAGCAGTTCTTC. Translated, it gives CASRNVLAGGRNEQFF.

J is TRBJ2-1 and V is TRBV11-2; 7 nucleotides match TRBD2. Germline loops: CDR1 SGHAT, CDR2 FQNNGV. The V segment lost 3 bases and the J segment 3 bases; nucleotides outside the gene matches: 8. The CDR3 contains 16 residues. DNA of the CDR3: TGTGCCAGCAGCTTGCATACGACTAGCCTCTACAATGAGCAGTTCTTC. As protein: CASSLHTTSLYNEQFF.

The CDR3: CASSLTGGVGEKLFF. CDR3 nucleotide sequence: TGTGCCAGCAGCCTTACAGGGGGCGTCGGAGAAAAACTGTTTTTT. The V gene is TRBV7-2, the J gene TRBJ1-4; 9 bases align to TRBD1. Germline V lookup: CDR1 SGHTA, CDR2 FQGNSA. The CDR3 runs to 15 residues. V dropped 5 bases and J dropped 8; count of bases not matched to a gene: 9.